This T cell receptor (beta chain) comes out of a study of response to subunit inactivated influenza vaccine (dated by TCRdb to 2017 to 2018). Notes on the research overall: The study used deep quantitative T cell receptor repertoire profiling to track responses to a trivalent subunit inactivated influenza vaccine.

Receptors were amplified or captured by RT-PCR. Sequencing used an Illumina HiSeq 2500. TCRdb reprocessed the public reads (quality trimming at Q25 with fastp, clone calling with MiXCR) and kept in-frame beta chains. Rows with one shared CDR3 protein collapse into an entry with the most common genes and DNA. The sample table shows over 750,000 distinct CDR3 sequences, and over 20% are seen once. The top ten hold 10% of the sample. What the work shows at the level of the full study, not this receptor alone: The authors proposed that each seasonal influenza vaccination may bring in only a limited number of new T cells.

Notes on this clonotype: Its antigen target is currently unknown. No qualities accompany the bases; no much larger clone lies one base away.

The CDR3 starts with the cysteine, ends with the phenylalanine, and has 15 residues. The DNA shown is the 45-base CDR3, in frame from base 1. This TCR was recovered from a middle-aged man who received an inactivated influenza vaccine. Donor details come from another sample of the same person, matched by shared clones. Sequencing used PBMCs from blood, obtained 5 to 6 days after vaccination. This chain joins TRBV21-1 to TRBJ2-3; the DNA was not compared with TRBD1, the D call given in the table. TRBV21-1 has pseudogene status. The CDR3 reads as follows: CASSNIGHITDTQYF. The sequenced DNA: TGTGCCAGCAGCAATATTGGACACATCACAGATACGCAGTATTTT.